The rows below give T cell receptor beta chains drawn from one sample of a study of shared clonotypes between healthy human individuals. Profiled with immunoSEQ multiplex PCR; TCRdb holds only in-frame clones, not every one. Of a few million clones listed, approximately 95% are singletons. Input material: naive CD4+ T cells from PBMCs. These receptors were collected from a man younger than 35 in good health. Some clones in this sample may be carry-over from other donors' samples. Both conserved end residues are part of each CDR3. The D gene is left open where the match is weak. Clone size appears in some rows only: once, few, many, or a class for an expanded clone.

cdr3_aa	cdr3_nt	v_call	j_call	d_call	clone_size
CASSRGTSTDTQYF	TGTGCCAGCAGCCGCGGGACAAGTACAGATACGCAGTATTTT	TRBV5-4	TRBJ2-3	.	.
CASSSKPDEKLFF	TGTGCCAGCAGTTCAAAGCCCGATGAAAAACTGTTTTTT	TRBV27	TRBJ1-4	.	.
CASSLNRGDEQFF	TGTGCCAGCAGCTTAAATAGGGGAGATGAGCAGTTCTTC	TRBV7-3	TRBJ2-1	.	.
CASSFRDREVAQPQHF	TGTGCCAGTAGTTTCCGGGACAGGGAGGTGGCTCAGCCCCAGCATTTT	TRBV19	TRBJ1-5	TRBD1	.
CASSKATGPNYGYTF	TGTGCCAGTAGTAAGGCGACAGGCCCTAACTATGGCTACACCTTC	TRBV19	TRBJ1-2	.	.
CASSLAGQGGGYTF	TGTGCCAGCAGCTTAGCTGGGCAGGGCGGTGGCTACACCTTC	TRBV7-9	TRBJ1-2	.	.
CASSFLDSGTGIVISTDTQYF	TGTGCCAGCAGCTTCTTGGATAGCGGGACGGGAATAGTGATTAGCACAGATACGCAGTATTTT	TRBV7-8	TRBJ2-3	TRBD2	.
CASSWMENTEAFF	TGTGCCAGCAGTTGGATGGAGAACACTGAAGCTTTCTTT	TRBV6-5	TRBJ1-1	.	.
CASSAPVLQFF	TGTGCCAGCAGTGCTCCGGTCCTGCAGTTCTTC	TRBV28	TRBJ2-1	.	.
CASSLGTSGRNTGELFF	TGTGCCAGCAGCTTAGGTACTAGCGGGAGAAACACCGGGGAGCTGTTTTTT	TRBV11-3	TRBJ2-2	TRBD2	.
CASSPGTSPEAFF	TGTGCCAGCAGTCCCGGCACATCCCCTGAAGCTTTCTTT	TRBV7-6	TRBJ1-1	.	.
CASSDASGRAVFYEQYF	TGTGCCAGCAGTGACGCTAGCGGGAGGGCCGTCTTCTACGAGCAGTACTTC	TRBV6-1	TRBJ2-7	TRBD2	.
CASSPRTSGSNGELFF	TGTGCCAGCAGCCCCCGGACTAGCGGGAGCAACGGGGAGCTGTTTTTT	TRBV9	TRBJ2-2	TRBD2	.
CASSQPLSSGAGNEQFF	TGCGCCAGCAGTCAACCTCTCTCTAGCGGAGCCGGGAATGAGCAGTTCTTC	TRBV4-1	TRBJ2-1	TRBD2	.
CASSEGRGNIGRNIQYF	TGTGCCAGCAGTGAAGGGAGGGGGAACATTGGCAGAAACATTCAGTACTTC	TRBV6-1	TRBJ2-4	.	.
CASSFRTGENIQYF	TGTGCCAGCAGCTTTCGGACAGGGGAAAACATTCAGTACTTC	TRBV7-2	TRBJ2-4	TRBD1	.
CASSLEGGGAYEQYF	TGCGCCAGCAGCTTGGAGGGAGGGGGCGCCTACGAGCAGTACTTC	TRBV5-1	TRBJ2-7	.	.
CASSLRDSSYNEQFF	TGTGCCAGCAGCTTGCGAGACAGCTCCTACAATGAGCAGTTCTTC	TRBV5-8	TRBJ2-1	.	.
CASSPQTGGGRNQPQHF	TGTGCCAGCTCACCACAGACAGGGGGGGGACGCAATCAGCCCCAGCATTTT	TRBV18	TRBJ1-5	TRBD1	once
CASSVAGLTDTQYF	TGCGCCAGCAGCGTGGCAGGGCTCACAGATACGCAGTATTTT	TRBV5-1	TRBJ2-3	.	.
CASSIGLAASTDTQYF	TGTGCCAGTAGTATCGGACTAGCTGCTAGCACAGATACGCAGTATTTT	TRBV19	TRBJ2-3	TRBD2	.
CASSPGQGGGYTF	TGTGCCAGCAGCCCGGGACAGGGGGGCGGCTACACCTTC	TRBV7-2	TRBJ1-2	TRBD1	.
CASSLRAASGSLENEQFF	TGTGCCAGCAGTTTAAGGGCGGCTAGCGGGAGTTTAGAGAATGAGCAGTTCTTC	TRBV28	TRBJ2-1	TRBD2	.
CASSLGAATEAFF	TGCGCCAGCAGCCTCGGGGCTGCCACTGAAGCTTTCTTT	TRBV5-1	TRBJ1-1	.	.
CASILLIAGDHTGELFF	TGTGCCAGCATCCTCCTTATTGCGGGAGATCACACCGGGGAGCTGTTTTTT	TRBV7-9	TRBJ2-2	TRBD2	.
CASSLAAGTMSDTQYF	TGCGCCAGCAGCTTGGCCGCCGGGACTATGTCAGATACGCAGTATTTT	TRBV5-1	TRBJ2-3	TRBD2	.
CASSPGTNTDTQYF	TGTGCCAGCTCACCAGGGACAAACACAGATACGCAGTATTTT	TRBV18	TRBJ2-3	.	.
CAIGREETQYF	TGTGCCATCGGCAGAGAGGAGACCCAGTACTTC	TRBV10-3	TRBJ2-5	.	.
CASSPLDRVYDTDTQYF	TGTGCCAGCTCACCATTAGACAGGGTATATGACACAGATACGCAGTATTTT	TRBV18	TRBJ2-3	TRBD1	.
CASSLGRHPSNTEAFF	TGCGCCAGCAGCTTGGGGCGACACCCTTCGAACACTGAAGCTTTCTTT	TRBV5-1	TRBJ1-1	.	.
CASSFITGSYGYTF	TGCGCCAGCAGCTTCATCACAGGGAGCTATGGCTACACCTTC	TRBV5-1	TRBJ1-2	.	.
CASSFRQPRVGSYEQYF	TGTGCCAGCAGCTTTCGTCAGCCCAGGGTGGGGTCCTACGAGCAGTACTTC	TRBV7-6	TRBJ2-7	.	.
CASSPGYTSNYGYTF	TGTGCCAGCAGCCCTGGCTACACCTCTAACTATGGCTACACCTTC	TRBV11-2	TRBJ1-2	.	.
CSANRDLQETQYF	TGCAGCGCAAACCGGGACCTACAAGAGACCCAGTACTTC	TRBV29-1	TRBJ2-5	.	.
CASSSGSGEKLFF	TGTGCCAGCTCATCGGGGTCGGGTGAAAAACTGTTTTTT	TRBV18	TRBJ1-4	.	.
CASSLAPGQGAANYGYTF	TGCGCCAGCAGCTTGGCCCCGGGACAGGGGGCGGCTAACTATGGCTACACCTTC	TRBV5-1	TRBJ1-2	TRBD1	.
CARLPSSSMETQYF	TGTGCCAGGCTCCCGTCGAGTTCTATGGAGACCCAGTACTTC	TRBV2	TRBJ2-5	.	.
CAWNPLRTSGRYNEQFF	TGTGCCTGGAACCCCCTTCGGACTAGCGGGAGATACAATGAGCAGTTCTTC	TRBV30	TRBJ2-1	TRBD2	.
CASSARYSYEQYF	TGTGCCAGCAGTGCGAGATACTCCTACGAGCAGTACTTC	TRBV6-1	TRBJ2-7	.	.
CASSLAAGGYNEQFF	TGTGCCAGCAGCTTAGCAGCGGGAGGGTACAATGAGCAGTTCTTC	TRBV7-2	TRBJ2-1	TRBD2	.
CASSRPGTRERDSGNTIYF	TGTGCCAGCAGCCGTCCCGGGACTCGGGAAAGGGACTCTGGAAACACCATATATTTT	TRBV5-4	TRBJ1-3	.	once
CASSEGTGLNYGYTF	TGTGCCAGCAGTGAAGGAACTGGTCTTAACTATGGCTACACCTTC	TRBV2	TRBJ1-2	.	.
CASTRTSGAFETQYF	TGTGCCAGCACCAGGACTAGCGGGGCTTTTGAGACCCAGTACTTC	TRBV6-5	TRBJ2-5	TRBD2	once
CASSLLGASDTQYF	TGTGCCAGCAGCTTATTGGGGGCTTCAGATACGCAGTATTTT	TRBV7-3	TRBJ2-3	.	.
CASSLSSRNTEAFF	TGTGCCAGCAGCTTGAGTTCGAGGAACACTGAAGCTTTCTTT	TRBV11-3	TRBJ1-1	.	.
CAISSALAEGSTDTQYF	TGTGCCATCAGCTCGGCCCTTGCGGAGGGGAGCACAGATACGCAGTATTTT	TRBV10-3	TRBJ2-3	.	.
CSVVEQGNGEKLFF	TGCAGCGTTGTAGAACAGGGGAACGGTGAAAAACTGTTTTTT	TRBV29-1	TRBJ1-4	TRBD1	.
CASSLGGTGGLIQPQHF	TGTGCCAGCAGCTTAGGGGGGACAGGGGGCTTGATTCAGCCCCAGCATTTT	TRBV7-2	TRBJ1-5	TRBD1	.
CASSLSGRGAFF	TGTGCCAGCAGTTTATCCGGCAGGGGGGCTTTCTTT	TRBV28	TRBJ1-1	TRBD1	once
CASSFSYDTGELFF	TGTGCCAGCAGTTTCTCATACGACACCGGGGAGCTGTTTTTT	TRBV6-6	TRBJ2-2	.	.